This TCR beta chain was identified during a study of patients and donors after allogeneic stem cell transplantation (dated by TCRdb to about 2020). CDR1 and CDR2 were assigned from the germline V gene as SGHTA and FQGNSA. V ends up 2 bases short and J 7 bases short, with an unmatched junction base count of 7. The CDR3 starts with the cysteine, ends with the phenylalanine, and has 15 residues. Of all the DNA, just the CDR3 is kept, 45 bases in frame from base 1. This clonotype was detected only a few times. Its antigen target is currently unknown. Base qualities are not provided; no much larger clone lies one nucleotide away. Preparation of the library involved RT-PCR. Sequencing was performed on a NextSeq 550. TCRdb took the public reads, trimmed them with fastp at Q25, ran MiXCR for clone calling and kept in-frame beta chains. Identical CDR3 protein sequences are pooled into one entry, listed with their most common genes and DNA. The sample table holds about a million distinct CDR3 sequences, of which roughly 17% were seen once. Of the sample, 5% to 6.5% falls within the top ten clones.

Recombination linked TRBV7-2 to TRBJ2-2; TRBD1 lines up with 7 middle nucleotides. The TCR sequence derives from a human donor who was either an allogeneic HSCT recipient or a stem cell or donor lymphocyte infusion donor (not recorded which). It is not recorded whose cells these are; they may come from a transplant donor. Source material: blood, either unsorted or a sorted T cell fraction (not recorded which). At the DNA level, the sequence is TGTGCCAGCAGCTTATGGTCAGGGGGTAACGGGGAGCTGTTTTTT. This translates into CASSLWSGGNGELFF.